The 27 T cell receptor beta chains below were found in one sample sequenced in a study of blood T cell repertoires in COVID-19. Only in-frame clones appear in the TCRdb table, and some are missing; sequencing was by immunoSEQ multiplex PCR. The sample lists some 200,000 clones, roughly 90% occurring once. The material sequenced was peripheral blood. The receptors derive from an older woman with COVID-19, enrolled during active disease.

The chain combines TRBV7-8 with TRBJ2-3, with 11 bases aligning to TRBD2. This CDR3 is 21 amino acids long. V lost 4 bases, J lost 2 bases, and 20 bases stayed unmatched. CDR1 SGHVS and CDR2 FQNEAQ come from the germline V gene. The CDR3: CASSWAFLGLAVDGNTDTQYF. The CDR3 bases are TGTGCCAGCAGCTGGGCTTTTCTGGGACTAGCGGTCGACGGAAACACAGATACGCAGTATTTT.

The V and J genes are TRBV29-1 and TRBJ2-6; TRBD1 matches 9 bases. The ends lost 6 bases at V and 2 bases at J; junction bases unmatched: 2. Germline CDR1 is SQVTM and CDR2 is ANQGSEA. The CDR3 has 14 amino acids. CDR3 region: CSVRTGAGANVLTF. In DNA, the CDR3 is TGCAGCGTGAGGACAGGGGCTGGGGCCAACGTCCTGACTTTC.

The rearrangement links TRBV10-3 to TRBJ1-5; D is uncertain. CDR1 and CDR2 (germline): ENHRY, SYGVKD. The CDR3 is 13 amino acids. Trimming left V 7 bases short and J 5 bases short, with 12 bases between. CDR3 protein: CAITKSDDQPQHF. Written as DNA, the CDR3 is TGTGCCATCACGAAATCAGATGATCAGCCCCAGCATTTT.

In this sample, this clone turned up once. The chain couples TRBV5-1 to TRBJ1-1; D might be TRBD1 (6 bases). Trimming cost V 6 bases and J 0 bases, with 12 bases left between them. Germline V gene data show CDR1 as SGHRS and CDR2 as YFSETQ. This CDR3 is 14 amino acids long. The CDR3 here is CASTRDTMNTEAFF. As DNA, the CDR3 is TGCGCCAGCACCAGGGACACCATGAACACTGAAGCTTTCTTT.

The chain uses TRBV10-3 and TRBJ2-5; D is possibly TRBD1 (5 bases). The V end lost 7 bases, the J end lost 5 bases, and 17 bases lay between the germline ends. Germline V gives CDR1 ENHRY, CDR2 SYGVKD. The CDR3 is 14 amino acids. This CDR3 is CAITDSHRGETQYF. DNA for the CDR3: TGTGCCATCACAGACAGCCACCGCGGCGAGACCCAGTACTTC.

The V and J genes are TRBV6-5 and TRBJ2-7; 7 bases match TRBD1. With 6 bases clipped from V and 6 bases from J, the junction kept 8 bases outside the gene matches. The germline V gene encodes CDR1 MNHEY and CDR2 SVGAGI. The CDR3 covers 13 residues. CDR3 nucleotide sequence: TGTGCCAGCAGCATTCGGACAGGCATCGAGCAGTACTTC. Translating gives CASSIRTGIEQYF.

The V and J genes are TRBV24-1 and TRBJ2-2; D is unclear. V gave up 4 bases and J gave up 3 bases, with 11 bases separating them. Germline V lookup: CDR1 KGHDR, CDR2 SFDVKD. This CDR3 contains 15 residues. CDR3 DNA: TGTGCCACCAGTGAGCGGAACCGGGACACCGGGGAGCTGTTTTTT. This gives the protein CATSERNRDTGELFF.

V and J are TRBV5-1 and TRBJ1-1; weak D call: TRBD1 (5 bases). There are 15 residues in the CDR3. Trimming shortened V by 5 bases and J by 0 bases, and 14 bases separated the two germline ends. Germline V gene data show CDR1 as SGHRS and CDR2 as YFSETQ. The CDR3 DNA reads as TGCGCCAGCAGGACAGAGAAACTTATGAACACTGAAGCTTTCTTT. Amino acid sequence: CASRTEKLMNTEAFF.

The chain uses TRBV7-8 and TRBJ1-5; 9 bases are shared with TRBD1. Germline-derived CDR1 and CDR2 are SGHVS and FQNEAQ. This CDR3 is built from 15 residues. The J segment lost 7 bases and the V segment lost 5 bases, leaving 9 bases of the junction unmatched. As DNA, the CDR3 is TGTGCCAGCAGCCCCCGGGACAGGGAGGCACAGCCCCAGCATTTT. This codes for CASSPRDREAQPQHF.

This chain joins TRBV19 and TRBJ2-5; 9 bases align to TRBD1. Germline loops: CDR1 LNHDA, CDR2 SQIVND (reference sequence). The CDR3 sequence is 15 residues long. The V and J ends lost 7 bases and 5 bases, in that order; junction bases with no gene match: 11. In DNA form, the CDR3 reads TGTGCCAGTAACCAGAGGACAGGGGTAGGGGAGACCCAGTACTTC. This encodes CASNQRTGVGETQYF.

The chain recombines TRBV3-1 (or the pseudogene TRBV3-2) with TRBJ2-7; 10 bases are shared with TRBD1. This CDR3 has 15 amino acids. Trimming took 4 bases from V and 6 from J; bases not matched to a gene: 9. From germline, CDR1 is LGHDT and CDR2 YNNKEL (reference sequence). The DNA of the CDR3 is TGTGCCAGCAGCCTTACCCCGGGACAGGGGCTCGAGCAGTACTTC. Amino acids: CASSLTPGQGLEQYF.

V and J are TRBV4-3 and TRBJ1-1; the D gene is possibly TRBD1 (6 bases). Trimming cost V 0 bases and J 8 bases, with 16 bases left between them. From germline, CDR1 is LGHNA and CDR2 YSLEER. This CDR3 has 15 residues. CDR3 coding DNA: TGCGCCAGCAGCCAAGAACTTCTACAGGGCTTCGAAGCTTTCTTT. Translating it yields CASSQELLQGFEAFF.

The chain has TRBV29-1 and TRBJ2-7; TRBD1 aligns across 9 bases. Trimming at V came to 6 bases and at J to 6 bases, leaving 6 bases not matched to a gene. Per the germline V gene, CDR1 is SQVTM and CDR2 is ANQGSEA. The CDR3 covers 12 residues. The CDR3 DNA is TGCAGCGTGGGGACAGGGAGGGGCGAGCAGTACTTC. Translating it yields CSVGTGRGEQYF.

Concerning this clone: A junction end diverges from the germline sequence, so it may reflect a read error. The rearrangement uses TRBV27 and TRBJ2-7; the match to TRBD1 covers 7 bases. This CDR3 has 12 amino acids. Per the germline V gene, CDR1 is MNHEY and CDR2 is SMNVEV (reference sequence). This chain's CDR3 is CASSFRQGPQHF. CDR3 sequence (DNA): TGTGCCAGCAGTTTCCGACAGGGCCCCCAGCACTTC.

The genes are TRBV19 and TRBJ1-4, with D perhaps matching TRBD1 (6 bases). The length of the CDR3 is 16 residues. Trimming removed 1 base at V and 8 bases at J, with 17 bases between. Germline V gene lookup returns CDR1 LNHDA and CDR2 SQIVND (reference sequence). The CDR3 loop is CASSIASTGRSEKLFF. The CDR3 DNA reads as TGTGCCAGTAGTATAGCGTCGACAGGAAGAAGCGAAAAACTGTTTTTT.

The V and J genes are TRBV5-6 and TRBJ2-7; 10 bases map to TRBD2. Unmatched junction bases numbered 9, after V lost 4 bases and J lost 2 bases. Germline CDR1 SGHDT, CDR2 YYEEEE. CDR3 length equals 16 residues. The CDR3: CASSPPLAGAAYEQYF. In DNA form, the CDR3 reads TGTGCCAGCAGCCCACCTCTAGCGGGAGCGGCCTACGAGCAGTACTTC.

The chain uses TRBV24-1 and TRBJ1-4, with D uncertain. Germline V gene data show CDR1 as KGHDR and CDR2 as SFDVKD. The CDR3 contains 15 residues. V was pared by 4 bases and J by 6 bases, with 14 bases between. The CDR3 DNA follows: TGTGCCACCAGTGACCCTTCGGGTGATTATGAAAAACTGTTTTTT. It codes for CATSDPSGDYEKLFF.

The chain combines TRBV13 with TRBJ2-2; D perhaps matches TRBD1 (5 bases). V lost 1 base to trimming and J lost 7 bases, with 13 bases between them. Germline V gene data show CDR1 as PRHDT and CDR2 as FYEKMQ (reference sequence). This CDR3 contains 15 residues. The CDR3 sequence: CASSLVLGAVGELFF. The CDR3 bases are TGTGCCAGCAGCTTAGTTCTAGGGGCCGTCGGGGAGCTGTTTTTT.

In DNA form, the CDR3 reads TGTGCCAGCCGGGGACAATTCCAAATGGGAGCTTTCTTT. Its translation: CASRGQFQMGAFF. J is TRBJ1-1 and V is TRBV19; D possibly corresponds to TRBD1 (6 bases). V lost 9 bases and J 10 bases, leaving 21 bases between the germline ends. The CDR3 has 13 residues. From germline, CDR1 is LNHDA and CDR2 SQIVND (reference sequence).

This rearrangement joins TRBV4-2 to TRBJ2-7; 9 bases map to TRBD2. After removal of 3 bases from V and 3 bases from J, the junction contained 6 bases not matched to a gene. The germline gives CDR1 LGHNA, CDR2 YNFKEQ. This CDR3 is built from 15 residues. The CDR3 bases are TGTGCCAGCAGCCAGAGACTAGCGGACAACTACGAGCAGTACTTC. This encodes CASSQRLADNYEQYF.

The chain couples TRBV7-9 to TRBJ1-2, with 9 bases identical to TRBD1. The CDR3 runs 14 residues. Trimming removed 5 bases from V and 6 bases from J; junction bases left unmatched: 7. The germline V gene has CDR1 SEHNR and CDR2 FQNEAQ (reference sequence). The CDR3, as DNA: TGTGCCAGCAGCGTCGACAGGGGGAGGAATGGCTACACCTTC. It codes for CASSVDRGRNGYTF.

The chain links TRBV4-1 to TRBJ2-3; TRBD2 matches 8 bases. This CDR3 is 16 amino acids long. Germline-derived CDR1 and CDR2 are MGHRA and YSYEKL. J gave up 0 bases and V 4 bases, and 6 bases lay outside the gene matches. The CDR3 here is CASSRPTGGSTDTQYF. CDR3 DNA: TGCGCCAGCAGCCGTCCGACGGGAGGGAGCACAGATACGCAGTATTTT.

The rearrangement links TRBV7-9 to TRBJ1-2, with no clear D. This CDR3 is built from 14 residues. V was cut by 4 bases and J by 1 base, with 10 bases left in between. CDR1 SEHNR and CDR2 FQNEAQ come from the germline V gene (reference sequence). The CDR3 bases are TGTGCCAGCAGCTCCGCGGGGATTAACTATGGCTACACCTTC. Protein product: CASSSAGINYGYTF.

The CDR3 region is CSVPGQGNTEAFF. In DNA, the CDR3 is TGCAGCGTCCCGGGACAGGGGAACACTGAAGCTTTCTTT. The V gene is TRBV29-1, the J gene TRBJ1-1, with 9 positions matching TRBD1. The CDR3 has 13 amino acids. Looked up from germline, CDR1 is SQVTM and CDR2 is ANQGSEA. V trimming: 6 bases; J trimming: 1 base; junction bases outside the gene matches: 3.

J is TRBJ1-4 and V is TRBV9, with D possibly being TRBD1 (6 bases). With 4 bases removed from V and 7 bases from J, the gap between germline ends came to 11 bases. The germline gives CDR1 SGDLS, CDR2 YYNGEE. The CDR3 is 13 amino acids. The CDR3 sequence is CASSLVGGEKLFF. CDR3 sequence (DNA): TGTGCCAGCAGCCTAGTAGGGGGTGAAAAACTGTTTTTT.

This chain links TRBV19 with TRBJ1-1; 9 bases align to TRBD1. The germline V gene encodes CDR1 LNHDA and CDR2 SQIVND (reference sequence). The length of the CDR3 is 15 residues. Trimming cost V 1 base and J 6 bases; bases outside gene matches: 6. The CDR3 region is CASSIGRDRVSEAFF. CDR3 sequence (DNA): TGTGCCAGTAGTATAGGCCGGGACAGGGTTTCTGAAGCTTTCTTT.

The genes are TRBV16 and TRBJ1-2, with TRBD1 as a possible D gene (6 bases). Germline V CDR1 and CDR2: KGHSY, FQNENV. CDR3 length equals 15 residues. Trimming took off 0 bases at V and 3 bases at J, with 11 bases between the two ends. Written as DNA, the CDR3 is TGTGCCAGCAGCCAATCGACAGGCAGGTACTATGGCTACACCTTC. Protein: CASSQSTGRYYGYTF.